The source of this TCR beta chain is a study of spatial heterogeneity in lung cancer. Study as a whole: Mean representation of each unique TCR and UMI combination in the raw reads exceeded 8.5 occurrences.

Each CDR3 protein is one row after TCRdb ran MiXCR on the 5' RACE reads. This sample yields about 14,000 distinct CDR3 sequences, of which around a tenth are seen a single time; about 29% belongs to the top ten. CDR3 length equals 14 residues. The V gene lost 1 base and the J gene lost 3 bases, with 7 bases spanning the gap. In germline, CDR1 is MNHEY, CDR2 SMNVEV (reference sequence). The time point denotes: sample taken at primary tumor resection. Tumor, nontumor lung or frozen PBMC supplied whole RNA, sequenced without sorting. This chain joins TRBV27 and TRBJ2-1, with D hard to call. The sequences come from PBMCs, collected at surgery. The receptor was derived from a male donor with early-stage non-small cell lung cancer. The CDR3 DNA follows: TGTGCCAGCAGTTTATGGAACGGCTACAATGAGCAGTTCTTC. Translation: CASSLWNGYNEQFF.